These 7 T cell receptor beta chains came from one sample sequenced in a study of T cell repertoires in cytomegalovirus infection. TCRdb itself ran the reads through MiXCR, one entry per CDR3 protein. The sample records 200,000 to 250,000 distinct CDR3 sequences, 35% to 40% being singletons. Which antigens these TCRs recognize remains unknown. Source: CD8+ T cells from cultured PBMCs, taken from culture after CMV antigen stimulation. All receptors derive from a human donor in good health (CMV status not recorded). Some clones in this sample may be carry-over from other donors' samples.

This clonotype was detected many times. The gene calls are TRBV7-6 and TRBJ2-2; D is possibly TRBD2 (6 bases). Germline values: CDR1 SGHVS, CDR2 FNYEAQ. V dropped 0 bases and J dropped 1 base, with 9 bases sitting between them. The CDR3 loop spans 16 amino acids. CDR3 region: CASSLAGGMNTGELFF. The CDR3, as DNA: TGTGCCAGCAGCTTAGCGGGAGGCATGAACACCGGGGAGCTGTTTTTT.

This clonotype was picked up many times. The chain combines TRBV7-2 with TRBJ1-1, with 8 bases that match TRBD1. Germline V gives CDR1 SGHTA, CDR2 FQGNSA. This CDR3 is 14 amino acids long. J gave up 1 base and V 3 bases, and 1 base lay outside the gene matches. The CDR3, as DNA: TGTGCCAGCAGCTTTACAGGGGGGAACACTGAAGCTTTCTTT. This translates into CASSFTGGNTEAFF.

This clonotype occurred a few times. This chain joins TRBV6-1 and TRBJ2-1; TRBD1 matches 9 bases. V lost 8 bases to trimming and J lost 1 base; unmatched junction nucleotides: 6. Germline loops: CDR1 MNHNS, CDR2 SASEGT. CDR3 length: 15 amino acids. DNA of the CDR3: TGTGCCAGCGAAGGGACAGGGCAATCCTACAATGAGCAGTTCTTC. Residues: CASEGTGQSYNEQFF.

This clonotype was found a few times. The rearrangement joins TRBV27 to TRBJ2-1; D gene ambiguous. V was clipped by 0 bases and J by 1 base, with 7 bases between them. Germline-derived CDR1 and CDR2 are MNHEY and SMNVEV (reference sequence). The CDR3 consists of 15 residues. The CDR3 sequence: CASSLSIASYNEQFF. The CDR3 nucleotides read TGTGCCAGCAGTTTATCGATAGCATCCTACAATGAGCAGTTCTTC.

The chain joins TRBV7-3 to TRBJ2-2; 13 nucleotides match TRBD2. The V gene end was trimmed by 3 bases and the J gene end by 0 bases; junction bases not matched to a gene: 4. CDR1 is SGHTA and CDR2 is FQGTGA in the germline V gene. This CDR3 spans 18 amino acids. The CDR3 region is CASSFRLAGGSNTGELFF. The CDR3 DNA reads TGTGCCAGCAGCTTCCGACTAGCGGGGGGATCGAACACCGGGGAGCTGTTTTTT.

This rearrangement joins TRBV23-1 to TRBJ1-5; 8 nucleotides agree with TRBD1. TRBV23-1 is reported as an ORF; its role is uncertain. Germline trimming cut 0 bases from V and 0 bases from J; bases unmatched to any gene: 7. This CDR3 contains 18 residues. The CDR3 DNA reads TGCGCCAGCAGTCAATCGCGAGACAGGGGCAATAGCAATCAGCCCCAGCATTTT. It encodes CASSQSRDRGNSNQPQHF.

The chain joins TRBV20-1 to TRBJ2-2, with TRBD2 identical over 10 bases. Germline V gene data show CDR1 as DFQATT and CDR2 as SNEGSKA (reference sequence). V lost 4 bases, J lost 6 bases, and 5 bases stayed unmatched. This CDR3 is 14 amino acids long. CDR3 residues: CSATTSGTPGELFF. CDR3 bases: TGCAGTGCTACAACTAGCGGGACTCCCGGGGAGCTGTTTTTT.